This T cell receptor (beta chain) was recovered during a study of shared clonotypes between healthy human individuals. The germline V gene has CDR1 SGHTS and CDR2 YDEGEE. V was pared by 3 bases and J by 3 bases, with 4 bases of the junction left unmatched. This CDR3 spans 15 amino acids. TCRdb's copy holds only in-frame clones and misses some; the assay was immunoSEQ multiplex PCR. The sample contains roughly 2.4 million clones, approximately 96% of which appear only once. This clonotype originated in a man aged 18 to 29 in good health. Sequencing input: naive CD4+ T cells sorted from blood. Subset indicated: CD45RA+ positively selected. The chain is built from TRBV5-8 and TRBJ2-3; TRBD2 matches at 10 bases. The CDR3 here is CASSSGLAETDTQYF. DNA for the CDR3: TGTGCCAGCAGCTCCGGACTAGCGGAGACAGATACGCAGTATTTT. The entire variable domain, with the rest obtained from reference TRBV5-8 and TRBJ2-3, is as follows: EAGVTQSPTHLIKTRGQQATLRCSPISGHTSVYWYQQALGLGLQFLLWYDEGEERNRGNFPPRFSGRQFPNYSSELNVNALELEDSALYLCASSSGLAETDTQYFGPGTRLTVL.